These 9 T cell receptor beta chains share one sample of origin, sequenced in a study of T-cell reconstitution after alpha-beta-depleted transplantation in children (dated by TCRdb to 2016 to 2017). The library was obtained by PCR. Sequenced using an Illumina HiSeq 2500. TCR libraries were prepared with molecular barcoding, using unique molecular identifiers to normalize TCRbeta repertoire quantification. In TCRdb, the public reads were trimmed at Q25 with fastp and aligned with MiXCR, with productive beta chains retained. Entries are consolidated by CDR3 protein sequence, retaining the most common genes and DNA. Here the sample has 640,000 or so distinct CDR3 sequences; 16% occur a single time. The ten largest account for approximately 1% of the sample. The sequenced sample was PBMCs from the stem cell graft donor, obtained from the stem cell graft. The origin of the receptors is a human donor who donated a stem cell graft to a child with acute myeloid leukemia.

This clonotype was observed a handful of times. CDR3 in DNA: TGTGCCAGCAGCTCACCTTTGTACGGTTACGAGCAGTACGTC. Amino acids: CASSSPLYGYEQYV. The rearrangement links TRBV7-8 to TRBJ2-7, with D unresolved. The CDR3 covers 14 residues. CDR1 and CDR2 from the germline V gene are SGHVS and FQNEAQ. With 4 bases removed from V and 4 bases from J, the gap between germline ends came to 14 bases.

This clonotype was counted between two and nine times. The V call is TRBV7-2, the J call TRBJ2-5; TRBD1 matches at 11 bases. Germline CDR1 reads SGHTA; CDR2 reads FQGNSA. CDR3 length: 17 amino acids. After removal of 6 bases from V and 4 bases from J, the junction contained 13 bases not matched to a gene. The CDR3 DNA sequence: TGTGCCAGCAGTCTTTTCGGACAGGGGGCCTCAGGAGAGACCCAGTACTTC. Amino acids: CASSLFGQGASGETQYF.

This chain links TRBV12-3 or TRBV12-4 with TRBJ1-3; D perhaps matches TRBD1 (6 bases). The CDR3 sequence is 16 residues long. With 7 bases removed from V and 6 bases from J, the gap between germline ends came to 22 bases. For the CDR3, the DNA is TGTGCCAGCACCGTGGGGGGCCATACAACTCAAAACACCATATATTTT. Translation gives CASTVGGHTTQNTIYF.

This clonotype was observed many times. This chain uses TRBV5-4 with TRBJ1-2, with 7 bases identical to TRBD1. The CDR3 covers 12 residues. Germline V gene sequence: CDR1 SGHNT, CDR2 YYREEE (reference sequence). V was clipped by 4 bases and J by 8 bases; unmatched bases: 5. This chain's CDR3 is CASSETGYGYTF. Written as DNA, the CDR3 is TGTGCCAGCAGCGAGACAGGGTACGGCTACACCTTC.

The chain recombines TRBV14 with TRBJ1-6; no definite D call. CDR3 size: 14 residues. From germline, CDR1 is SGHDN and CDR2 FVKESK. Trimming left V 3 bases short and J 10 bases short, with 13 bases between. In nucleotides, the CDR3 is TGTGCCAGCAGCCATTCAAGGGTACGATCACCCCTCCACTTT. It codes for CASSHSRVRSPLHF. Drawing the rest from reference TRBV14 and TRBJ1-6, the complete variable domain is EAGVTQFPSHSVIEKGQTVTLRCDPISGHDNLYWYRRVMGKEIKFLLHFVKESKQDESGMPNNRFLAERTGGTYSTLKVQPAELEDSGVYFCASSHSRVRSPLHFGNGTRLTVT.

The chain recombines TRBV3-1 with TRBJ2-1; 9 bases match TRBD2. The CDR3 contains 16 residues. From germline, CDR1 is LGHDT and CDR2 YNNKEL (reference sequence). V was pared by 4 bases and J by 4 bases, with 8 bases of the junction left unmatched. The CDR3 nucleotides are TGTGCCAGCAGCCCCACGAGCGGGGGGCCGTACAATGAGCAGTTCTTC. Encoded protein: CASSPTSGGPYNEQFF.

This clonotype was detected many times. The chain uses TRBV29-1 and TRBJ2-2, with D possibly TRBD1 on 5 matching bases. The CDR3 covers 13 residues. Germline V gene lookup returns CDR1 SQVTM and CDR2 ANQGSEA. V was clipped by 4 bases and J by 5 bases, with 11 bases between them. The CDR3 nucleotides read TGCAGCGTTGGGGGCCCTGAAACCGGGGAGCTGTTTTTT. Protein sequence: CSVGGPETGELFF.

This clonotype was seen at least ten times. The rearrangement links TRBV20-1 to TRBJ2-5, with D possibly matching TRBD1 (6 bases). V was clipped by 4 bases and J by 0 bases, with 12 bases between them. The germline gives CDR1 DFQATT, CDR2 SNEGSKA (reference sequence). The CDR3 is 14 residues long. The CDR3 spells CSATTTGHQETQYF. For the CDR3, the DNA is TGCAGTGCTACTACTACAGGGCACCAAGAGACCCAGTACTTC.

The rearrangement joins TRBV7-2 to TRBJ1-1; D might be TRBD1 (5 bases). The CDR3 sequence is 12 residues long. V was shortened by 3 bases and J by 8 bases, with 10 bases between the two germline ends. The germline CDR1 and CDR2 sequences are SGHTA and FQGNSA. CDR3 in amino acids: CASSFWPGEAFF. The CDR3 bases are TGTGCCAGCAGCTTCTGGCCAGGGGAAGCTTTCTTT.